The clone carrying this TCR beta chain was seen repeatedly, ten times or more. The sample comes from a study of T cells after yellow fever vaccination. TCRdb called the 5' RACE reads again in MiXCR, with one record for every CDR3 protein. The sample consists of 150,000 to 200,000 distinct CDR3 sequences, approximately 10% of them appearing once. Germline CDR1 and CDR2: SGHAT and FQNNGV. The CDR3 totals 15 residues. The V and J ends lost 1 base and 1 base respectively, with 10 bases between them. The gene calls are TRBV11-2 and TRBJ2-5; D perhaps matches TRBD2 (6 bases). The source was CD8+ T cells sorted from PBMCs, collected 15 days after the yellow fever booster vaccination. This TCR derives from a man between 18 and 35 years old who received the YFV17D yellow fever vaccine. CDR3 nucleotide sequence: TGTGCCAGCAGCTTAGCAGCCGGGGGCCAAGAGACCCAGTACTTC. It translates to CASSLAAGGQETQYF.